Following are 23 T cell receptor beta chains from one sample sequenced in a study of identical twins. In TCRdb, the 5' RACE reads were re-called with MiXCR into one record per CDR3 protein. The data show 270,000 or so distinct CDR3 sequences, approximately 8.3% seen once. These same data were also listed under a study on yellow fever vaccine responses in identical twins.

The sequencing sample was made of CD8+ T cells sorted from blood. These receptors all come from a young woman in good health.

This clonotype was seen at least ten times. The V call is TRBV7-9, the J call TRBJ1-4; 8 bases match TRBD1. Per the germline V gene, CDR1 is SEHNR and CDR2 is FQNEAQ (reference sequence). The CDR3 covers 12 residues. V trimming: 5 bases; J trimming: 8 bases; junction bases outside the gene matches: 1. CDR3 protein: CASSRDREKLFF. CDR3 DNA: TGTGCCAGCAGCCGGGACAGGGAAAAACTGTTTTTT.

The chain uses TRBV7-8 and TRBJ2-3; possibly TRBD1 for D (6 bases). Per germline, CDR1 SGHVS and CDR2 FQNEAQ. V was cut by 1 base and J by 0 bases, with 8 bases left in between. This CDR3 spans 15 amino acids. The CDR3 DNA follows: TGTGCCAGCAGCTTAGTCGACAGGAGCACAGATACGCAGTATTTT. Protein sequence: CASSLVDRSTDTQYF.

The CDR3 bases are TGCAGTGCTTGGACAGCGTATTACAATGAGCAGTTCTTC. Translating it yields CSAWTAYYNEQFF. The chain carries TRBV20-1 and TRBJ2-1; perhaps TRBD1 as D (6 bases). The CDR3 is 13 amino acids. Trimming left V 5 bases short and J 4 bases short, with 12 bases between. Per germline, CDR1 DFQATT and CDR2 SNEGSKA (reference sequence).

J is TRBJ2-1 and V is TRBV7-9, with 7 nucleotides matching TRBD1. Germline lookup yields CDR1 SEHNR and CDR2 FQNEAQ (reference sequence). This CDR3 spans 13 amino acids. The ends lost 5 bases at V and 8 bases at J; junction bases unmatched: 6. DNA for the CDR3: TGTGCCAGCAGCCCAACAGGGGCCGATGAGCAGTTCTTC. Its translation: CASSPTGADEQFF. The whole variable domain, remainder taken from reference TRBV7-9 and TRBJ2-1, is DTGVSQNPRHKITKRGQNVTFRCDPISEHNRLYWYRQTLGQGPEFLTYFQNEAQLEKSRLLSDRFSAERPKGSFSTLEIQRTEQGDSAMYLCASSPTGADEQFFGPGTRLTVL.

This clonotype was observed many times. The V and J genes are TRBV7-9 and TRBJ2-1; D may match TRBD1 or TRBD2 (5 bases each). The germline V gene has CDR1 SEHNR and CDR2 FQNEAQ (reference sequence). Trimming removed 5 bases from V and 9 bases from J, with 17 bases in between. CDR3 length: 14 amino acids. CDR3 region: CASSHGDVTIEQFF. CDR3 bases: TGTGCCAGCAGCCATGGGGACGTCACGATTGAGCAGTTCTTC.

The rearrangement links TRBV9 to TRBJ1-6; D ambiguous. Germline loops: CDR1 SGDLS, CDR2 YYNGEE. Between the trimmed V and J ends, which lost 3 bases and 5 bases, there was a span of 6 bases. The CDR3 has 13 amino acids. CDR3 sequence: CASSESNNSPLHF. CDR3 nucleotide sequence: TGTGCCAGCAGCGAAAGCAATAATTCACCCCTCCACTTT.

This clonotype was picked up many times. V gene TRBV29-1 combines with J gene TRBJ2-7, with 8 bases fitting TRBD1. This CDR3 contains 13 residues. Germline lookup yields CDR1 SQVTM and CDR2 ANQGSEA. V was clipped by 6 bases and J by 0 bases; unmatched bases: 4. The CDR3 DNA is TGCAGCGTGGGGGACAGGAGCTCCTACGAGCAGTACTTC. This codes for CSVGDRSSYEQYF.

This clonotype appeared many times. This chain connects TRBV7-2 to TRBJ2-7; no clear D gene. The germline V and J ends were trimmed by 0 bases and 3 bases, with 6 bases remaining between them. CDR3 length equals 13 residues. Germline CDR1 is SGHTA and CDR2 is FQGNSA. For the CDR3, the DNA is TGTGCCAGCAGCTTAGCCGGGTACTACGAGCAGTACTTC. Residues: CASSLAGYYEQYF.

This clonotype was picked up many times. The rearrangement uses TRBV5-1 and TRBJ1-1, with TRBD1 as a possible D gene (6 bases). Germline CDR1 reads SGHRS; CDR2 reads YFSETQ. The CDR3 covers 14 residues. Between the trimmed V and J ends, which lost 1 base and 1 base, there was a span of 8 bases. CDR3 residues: CASSLPRGNTEAFF. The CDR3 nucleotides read TGCGCCAGCAGCTTGCCCAGGGGGAACACTGAAGCTTTCTTT.

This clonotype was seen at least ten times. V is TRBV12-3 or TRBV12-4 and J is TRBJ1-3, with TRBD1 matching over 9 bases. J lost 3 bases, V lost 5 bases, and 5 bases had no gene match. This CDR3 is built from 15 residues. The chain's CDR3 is CASSTGTGYGNTIYF. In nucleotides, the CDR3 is TGTGCCAGCAGTACCGGGACAGGGTATGGAAACACCATATATTTT.

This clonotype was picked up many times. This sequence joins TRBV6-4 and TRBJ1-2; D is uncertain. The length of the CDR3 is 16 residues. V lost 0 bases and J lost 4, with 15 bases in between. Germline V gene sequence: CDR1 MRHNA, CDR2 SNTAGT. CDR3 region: CASSDSGFAPGYGYTF. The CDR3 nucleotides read TGTGCCAGCAGTGACTCGGGTTTCGCCCCTGGCTATGGCTACACCTTC.

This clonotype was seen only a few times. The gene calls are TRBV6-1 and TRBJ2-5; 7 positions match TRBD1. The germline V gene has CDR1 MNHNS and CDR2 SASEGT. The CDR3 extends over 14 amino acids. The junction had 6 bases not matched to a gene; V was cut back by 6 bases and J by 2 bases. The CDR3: CASSTDRTQETQYF. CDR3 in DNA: TGTGCCAGCAGCACGGACAGGACGCAAGAGACCCAGTACTTC.

This CDR3 is CASSETRSSYEQYF. DNA for the CDR3: TGTGCCAGCAGCGAGACCAGGAGCTCCTACGAGCAGTACTTC. The rearrangement joins TRBV7-9 to TRBJ2-7; D is uncertain. This CDR3 spans 14 amino acids. With 5 bases removed from V and 0 bases from J, the gap between germline ends came to 11 bases. The germline CDR1 and CDR2 sequences are SEHNR and FQNEAQ (reference sequence).

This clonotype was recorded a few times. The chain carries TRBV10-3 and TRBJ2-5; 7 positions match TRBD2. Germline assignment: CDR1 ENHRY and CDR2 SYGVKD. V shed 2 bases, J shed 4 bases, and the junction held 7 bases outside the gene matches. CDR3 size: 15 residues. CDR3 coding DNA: TGTGCCATCAGTGAGGGCGGGAGTAGTGGAGAGACCCAGTACTTC. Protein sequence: CAISEGGSSGETQYF.

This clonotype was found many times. Here the CDR3 DNA reads TGTGCCAGCAGCCAACACGAATTATGGACAGGGGCCCTCGAAGAGACCCAGTACTTC. It codes for CASSQHELWTGALEETQYF. This chain links TRBV11-1 with TRBJ2-5; 9 bases map to TRBD1. This CDR3 contains 19 residues. V shed 5 bases, J shed 3 bases, and the junction held 19 bases outside the gene matches. Germline CDR1 SGHAT, CDR2 FQDESV (reference sequence).

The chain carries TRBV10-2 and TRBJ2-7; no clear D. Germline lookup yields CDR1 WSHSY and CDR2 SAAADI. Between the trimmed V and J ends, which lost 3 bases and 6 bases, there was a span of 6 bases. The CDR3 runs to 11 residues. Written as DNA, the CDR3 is TGCGCCAGCAGTGAACTCCTCGAGCAGTACTTC. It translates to CASSELLEQYF.

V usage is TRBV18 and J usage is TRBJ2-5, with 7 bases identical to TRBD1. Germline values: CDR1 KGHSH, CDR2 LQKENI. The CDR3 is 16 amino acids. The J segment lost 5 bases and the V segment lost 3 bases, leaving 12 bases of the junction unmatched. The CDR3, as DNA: TGTGCCAGCTCACCGGAGAGGGACAGCCTCAGGGAGACCCAGTACTTC. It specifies CASSPERDSLRETQYF.

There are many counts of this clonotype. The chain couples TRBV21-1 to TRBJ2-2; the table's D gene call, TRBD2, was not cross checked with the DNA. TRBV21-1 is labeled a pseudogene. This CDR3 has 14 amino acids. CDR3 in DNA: TGTGCCAGCAGCGCGGGGGGGAACACCGGGGAGCTGTTTTTT. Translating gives CASSAGGNTGELFF.

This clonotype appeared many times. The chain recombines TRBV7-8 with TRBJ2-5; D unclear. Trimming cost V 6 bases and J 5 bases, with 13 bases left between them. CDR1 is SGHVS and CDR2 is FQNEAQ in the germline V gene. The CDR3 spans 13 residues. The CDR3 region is CASSYQGFETQYF. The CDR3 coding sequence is TGTGCCAGCAGTTATCAAGGGTTTGAGACCCAGTACTTC.

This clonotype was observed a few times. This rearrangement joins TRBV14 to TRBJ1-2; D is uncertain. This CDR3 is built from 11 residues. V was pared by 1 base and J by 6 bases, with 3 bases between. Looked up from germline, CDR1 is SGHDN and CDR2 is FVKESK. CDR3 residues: CASSQGHGYTF. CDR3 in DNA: TGTGCCAGCAGCCAAGGCCATGGCTACACCTTC.

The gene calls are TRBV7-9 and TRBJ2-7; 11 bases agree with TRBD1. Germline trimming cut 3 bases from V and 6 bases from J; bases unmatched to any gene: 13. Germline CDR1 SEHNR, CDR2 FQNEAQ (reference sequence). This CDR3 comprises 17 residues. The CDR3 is CASSFPHTGTGGSEQYF. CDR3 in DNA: TGTGCCAGCAGCTTCCCCCATACCGGGACAGGGGGTTCCGAGCAGTACTTC.

The CDR3 here is CASSSGWVGTDGYTF. CDR3 bases: TGCGCCAGCAGCTCCGGCTGGGTTGGGACAGACGGCTACACCTTC. The chain uses TRBV5-1 and TRBJ1-2; 7 nucleotides match TRBD1. CDR3 length: 15 amino acids. Germline V gene data show CDR1 as SGHRS and CDR2 as YFSETQ. Unmatched junction bases numbered 13, after V lost 3 bases and J lost 8 bases. The whole variable domain, filled in from reference TRBV5-1 and TRBJ1-2, reads KAGVTQTPRYLIKTRGQQVTLSCSPISGHRSVSWYQQTPGQGLQFLFEYFSETQRNKGNFPGRFSGRQFSNSRSEMNVSTLELGDSALYLCASSSGWVGTDGYTFGSGTRLTVV.

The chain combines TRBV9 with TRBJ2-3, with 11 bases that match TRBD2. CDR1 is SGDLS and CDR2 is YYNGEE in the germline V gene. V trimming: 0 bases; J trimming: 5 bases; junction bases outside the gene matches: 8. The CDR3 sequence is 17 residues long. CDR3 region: CASSVDRSGGAIDTQYF. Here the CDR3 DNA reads TGTGCCAGCAGCGTAGATCGTAGCGGGGGGGCAATAGATACGCAGTATTTT.